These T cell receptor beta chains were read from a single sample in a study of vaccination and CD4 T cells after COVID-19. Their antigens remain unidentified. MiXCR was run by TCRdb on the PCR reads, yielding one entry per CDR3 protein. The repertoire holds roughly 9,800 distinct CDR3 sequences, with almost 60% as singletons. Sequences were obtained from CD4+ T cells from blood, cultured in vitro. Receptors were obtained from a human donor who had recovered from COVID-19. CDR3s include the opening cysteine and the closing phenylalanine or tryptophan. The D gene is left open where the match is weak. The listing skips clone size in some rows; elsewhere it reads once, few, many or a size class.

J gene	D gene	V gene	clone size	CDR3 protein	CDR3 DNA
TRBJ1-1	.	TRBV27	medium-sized	CASSLFGTNTEAFF	TGTGCCAGCAGTTTATTTGGGACAAACACTGAAGCTTTCTTT
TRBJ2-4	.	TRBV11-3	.	CASSSGGPGGPGIQYF	TGTGCCAGCAGCTCAGGAGGTCCGGGCGGACCGGGGATTCAGTACTTC
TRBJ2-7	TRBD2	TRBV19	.	CASSKPSGTYEQYF	TGTGCCAGTAGTAAACCAAGCGGGACCTACGAGCAGTACTTC
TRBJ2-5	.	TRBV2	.	CASKVASILQETQYF	TGTGCCAGCAAGGTAGCTAGCATACTTCAAGAGACCCAGTACTTC
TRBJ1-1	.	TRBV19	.	CASTLLGGEAFF	TGTGCCAGTACCCTACTTGGGGGTGAAGCTTTCTTT
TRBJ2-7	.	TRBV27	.	CASSLVRGLSYEQYF	TGTGCCAGCAGTTTAGTCAGGGGTCTGTCCTACGAGCAGTACTTC
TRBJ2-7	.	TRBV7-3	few	CATNRGYEQYF	TGTGCAACGAACCGGGGCTACGAGCAGTACTTC
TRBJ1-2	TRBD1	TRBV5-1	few	CASSPGQGRYTF	TGCGCCAGCAGCCCCGGACAGGGACGCTACACCTTC
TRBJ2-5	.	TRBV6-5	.	CASSWAGAPTQETQYF	TGTGCCAGCAGTTGGGCGGGGGCACCAACCCAAGAGACCCAGTACTTC
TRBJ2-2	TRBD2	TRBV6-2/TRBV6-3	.	CASSPGLAGGRNTGELFF	TGTGCCAGCAGTCCAGGACTAGCGGGGGGCCGCAACACCGGGGAGCTGTTTTTT
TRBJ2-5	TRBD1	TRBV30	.	CAWDTGGETQYF	TGTGCCTGGGACACAGGGGGAGAGACCCAGTACTTC
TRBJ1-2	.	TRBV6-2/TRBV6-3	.	CASSLGVPGRLYGYTF	TGTGCCAGCAGTTTAGGGGTCCCTGGGCGGCTGTACGGCTACACCTTC
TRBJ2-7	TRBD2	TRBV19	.	CASSIGTSGREQYF	TGTGCCAGTAGTATAGGGACTAGCGGGAGGGAGCAGTACTTC
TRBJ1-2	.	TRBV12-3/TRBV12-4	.	CASRRGDNYGYTF	TGTGCCAGCAGAAGAGGTGACAACTATGGCTACACCTTC
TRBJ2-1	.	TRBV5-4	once	CASSPGYNEQFF	TGTGCCAGCAGCCCCGGGTACAATGAGCAGTTCTTC
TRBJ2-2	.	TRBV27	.	CASGLQGHTGELFF	TGTGCCAGCGGTTTGCAGGGACACACCGGGGAGCTGTTTTTT
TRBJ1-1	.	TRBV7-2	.	CASSLETITEAFF	TGTGCCAGCAGCTTAGAAACTATAACTGAAGCTTTCTTT
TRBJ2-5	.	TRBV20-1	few	CSARLETQYF	TGCAGTGCTAGATTGGAGACCCAGTACTTC
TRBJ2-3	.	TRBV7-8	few	CASRGGGAGSPDTQYF	TGTGCCAGCAGGGGGGGTGGAGCAGGGTCCCCAGATACGCAGTATTTT
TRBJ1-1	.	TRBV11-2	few	CASLGGEDTEAFF	TGTGCCAGCTTAGGGGGAGAGGACACTGAAGCTTTCTTT
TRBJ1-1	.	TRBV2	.	CASEGGNLRTEAFF	TGTGCCAGCGAAGGGGGAAACTTGAGGACTGAAGCTTTCTTT
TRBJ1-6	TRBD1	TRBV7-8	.	CASSPRGSRGNSPLHF	TGTGCCAGCAGCCCCAGGGGATCCAGGGGGAATTCACCCCTCCACTTT
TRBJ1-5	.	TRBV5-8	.	CASSPRGVAQPQHF	TGTGCCAGCAGCCCGCGGGGGGTAGCCCAGCCCCAGCATTTT
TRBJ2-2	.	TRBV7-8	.	CASSGSFTTGELFF	TGTGCCAGCAGCGGATCGTTTACCACCGGGGAGCTGTTTTTT
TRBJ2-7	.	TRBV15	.	CATSRAGASYEQYF	TGTGCCACCAGCAGAGCAGGGGCTTCCTACGAGCAGTACTTC
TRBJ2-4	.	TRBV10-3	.	CAISDNQGAKNIQYF	TGTGCCATCAGCGACAACCAGGGGGCCAAAAACATTCAGTACTTC
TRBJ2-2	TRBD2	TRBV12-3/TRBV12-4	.	CASSFKTSVGGELFF	TGTGCCAGCAGTTTTAAGACTAGCGTTGGCGGGGAGCTGTTTTTT
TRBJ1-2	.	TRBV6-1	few	CASRQTGFGYGYTF	TGTGCCAGCCGCCAGACAGGTTTCGGCTATGGCTACACCTTC
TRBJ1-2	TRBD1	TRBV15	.	CATSRGTSGQGVFYGYTF	TGTGCCACCAGCAGAGGAACGTCCGGACAGGGGGTATTCTATGGCTACACCTTC
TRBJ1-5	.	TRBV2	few	CASNSRQNNQPQHF	TGTGCCAGCAATAGTCGGCAGAACAATCAGCCCCAGCATTTT
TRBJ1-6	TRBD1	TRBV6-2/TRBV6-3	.	CASSYPGQDDYNSPLHF	TGTGCCAGCAGTTACCCGGGACAGGACGACTATAATTCACCCCTCCACTTT
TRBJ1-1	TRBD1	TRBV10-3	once	CAIRAEGQGARDSAFF	TGTGCCATCAGGGCTGAGGGACAGGGGGCCCGGGATTCAGCTTTCTTT
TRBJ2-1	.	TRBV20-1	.	CSARSGLEQFF	TGCAGTGCTAGATCCGGACTCGAGCAGTTCTTC
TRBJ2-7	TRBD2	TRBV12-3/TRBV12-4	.	CASRGTSGTGEQYF	TGTGCCAGCAGGGGGACTAGCGGGACGGGCGAGCAGTACTTC
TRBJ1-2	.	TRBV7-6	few	CASSSPPNYGYTF	TGTGCCAGCAGCTCTCCCCCTAACTATGGCTACACCTTC
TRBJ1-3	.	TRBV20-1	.	CSARGLGRGGSTIYF	TGCAGTGCTAGGGGCCTAGGGAGGGGTGGAAGCACCATATATTTT
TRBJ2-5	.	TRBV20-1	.	CSAMGIGARETQYF	TGCAGTGCAATGGGCATCGGGGCGCGGGAGACCCAGTACTTC
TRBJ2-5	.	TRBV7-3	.	CASSLTSRTGETQYF	TGTGCCAGCAGCTTAACCAGTCGGACGGGAGAGACCCAGTACTTC
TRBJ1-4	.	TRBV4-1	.	CASRIGEKLFF	TGCGCCAGCAGGATTGGTGAAAAACTGTTTTTT
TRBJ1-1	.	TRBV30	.	CAWRAPGTVEAFF	TGTGCCTGGAGAGCTCCTGGGACGGTTGAAGCTTTCTTT
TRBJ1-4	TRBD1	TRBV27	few	CASSSMGTASEKLFF	TGTGCCAGCAGTTCGATGGGGACAGCCTCTGAAAAACTGTTTTTT
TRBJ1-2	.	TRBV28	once	CASSIAGGDYGYTF	TGTGCCAGCAGCATTGCGGGGGGCGACTATGGCTACACCTTC
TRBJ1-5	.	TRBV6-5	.	CASSYSPVSNQPQHF	TGTGCCAGCAGTTACTCCCCCGTAAGCAATCAGCCCCAGCATTTT
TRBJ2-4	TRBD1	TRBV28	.	CASSSPGQASIQYF	TGTGCCAGCAGTTCTCCCGGACAGGCAAGCATTCAGTACTTC
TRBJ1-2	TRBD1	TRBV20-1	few	CSASSGQGYYGYTF	TGCAGTGCCTCTTCCGGACAGGGCTACTATGGCTACACCTTC
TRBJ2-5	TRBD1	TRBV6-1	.	CASRTGGRETQYF	TGTGCCAGCAGGACAGGGGGCCGGGAGACCCAGTACTTC
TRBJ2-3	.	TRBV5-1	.	CASSPMEGAQYF	TGCGCCAGCAGCCCGATGGAGGGTGCGCAGTATTTT
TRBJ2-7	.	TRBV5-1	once	CASSLVRGIEQYF	TGCGCCAGCAGCCTAGTCCGGGGTATCGAGCAGTACTTC
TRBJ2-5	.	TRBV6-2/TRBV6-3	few	CASSYSMTGAGAQYF	TGTGCCAGCAGTTACTCGATGACGGGGGCTGGGGCCCAGTACTTC
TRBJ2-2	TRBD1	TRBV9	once	CASSVQTGGEGELFF	TGTGCCAGCAGCGTACAGACAGGGGGCGAAGGGGAGCTGTTTTTT
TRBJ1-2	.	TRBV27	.	CASSELGVDYGYTF	TGTGCCAGCAGCGAGTTGGGGGTAGACTATGGCTACACCTTC
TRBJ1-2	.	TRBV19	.	CASSRRTALTYTF	TGTGCCAGTAGTCGCCGGACGGCTCTTACGTACACCTTC
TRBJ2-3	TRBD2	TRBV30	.	CAWSGLAGGPFLYTDTQYF	TGTGCCTGGAGTGGACTAGCGGGGGGCCCCTTTCTTTACACAGATACGCAGTATTTT
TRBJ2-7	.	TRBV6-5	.	CASSYMQATYEQYF	TGTGCCAGCAGTTATATGCAGGCCACCTACGAGCAGTACTTC